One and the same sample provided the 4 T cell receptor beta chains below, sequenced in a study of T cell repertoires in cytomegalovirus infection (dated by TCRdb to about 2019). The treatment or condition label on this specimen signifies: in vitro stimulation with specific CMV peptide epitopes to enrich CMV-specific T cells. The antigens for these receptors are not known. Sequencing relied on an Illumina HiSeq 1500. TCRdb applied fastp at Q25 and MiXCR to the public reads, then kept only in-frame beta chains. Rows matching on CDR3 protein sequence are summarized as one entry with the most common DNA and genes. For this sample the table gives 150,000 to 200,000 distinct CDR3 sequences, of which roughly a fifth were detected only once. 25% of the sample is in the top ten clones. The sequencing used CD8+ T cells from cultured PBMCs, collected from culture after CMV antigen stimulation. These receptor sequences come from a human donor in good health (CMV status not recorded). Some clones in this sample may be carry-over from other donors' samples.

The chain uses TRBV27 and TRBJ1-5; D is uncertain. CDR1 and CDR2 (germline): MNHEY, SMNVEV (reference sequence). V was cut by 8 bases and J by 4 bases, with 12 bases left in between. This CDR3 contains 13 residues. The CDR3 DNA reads TGTGCCAGCTCCAAGTCCCTTAATCAGCCCCAGCATTTT. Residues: CASSKSLNQPQHF.

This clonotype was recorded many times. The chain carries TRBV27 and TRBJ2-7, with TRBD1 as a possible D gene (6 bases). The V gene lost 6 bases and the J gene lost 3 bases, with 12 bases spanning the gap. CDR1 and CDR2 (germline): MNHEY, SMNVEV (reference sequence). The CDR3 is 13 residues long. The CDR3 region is CASRTGRDYEQYF. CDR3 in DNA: TGTGCCAGCAGGACAGGCCGAGACTACGAGCAGTACTTC.

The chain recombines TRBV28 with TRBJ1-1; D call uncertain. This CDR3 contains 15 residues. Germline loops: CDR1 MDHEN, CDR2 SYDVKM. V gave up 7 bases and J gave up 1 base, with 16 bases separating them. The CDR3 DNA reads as TGTGCCAGCACCATTTGTGCTGGCCGGAACACTGAAGCTTTCTTT. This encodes CASTICAGRNTEAFF. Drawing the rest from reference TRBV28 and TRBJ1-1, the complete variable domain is DVKVTQSSRYLVKRTGEKVFLECVQDMDHENMFWYRQDPGLGLRLIYFSYDVKMKEKGDIPEGYSVSREKKERFSLILESASTNQTSMYLCASTICAGRNTEAFFGQGTRLTVV.

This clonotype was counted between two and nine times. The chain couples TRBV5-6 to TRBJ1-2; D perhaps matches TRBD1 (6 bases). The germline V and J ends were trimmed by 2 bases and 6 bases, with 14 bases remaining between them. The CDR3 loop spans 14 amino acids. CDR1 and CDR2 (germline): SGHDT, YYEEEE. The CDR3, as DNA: TGTGCCAGCAGCTTCCTGGGGGCGCAACATGGCTACACCTTC. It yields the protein CASSFLGAQHGYTF.